The clone carrying this T cell receptor (beta chain) occurred a few times. The antigen is unknown. This entry is derived from a study of blood T cells in healthy people across ages. Points from the study as a whole: As age increased, TCR beta diversity per million T cells fell in a roughly linear fashion. When set beside aged donors, long-lived donors presented more naive CD4+ cells and higher diversity.

V lost 6 bases and J 1 base, leaving 16 bases between the germline ends. CDR3 length equals 14 residues. The germline V gene encodes CDR1 DFQATT and CDR2 SNEGSKA (reference sequence). Every donor provided 9.5 to 10 milliliters of peripheral blood. A second PCR, run for about 7 to 11 cycles, used a sample-barcoded 5' primer plus a J-beta primer mix. TCRdb analysed the 5' RACE reads with MiXCR anew, one entry per CDR3 protein. The data contain hundreds of thousands of distinct CDR3 sequences, 21% of them seen just once; the ten biggest clones take up under 4%. The receptor's source is a man in his 70s in good health. The material sequenced was blood. The chain employs TRBV20-1 and TRBJ2-7, with D possibly TRBD2 on 6 matching bases. DNA for the CDR3: TGCAGTGCCGCCCCGGGACTGGCGTCCTACGAGCAGTACTTC. It yields the protein CSAAPGLASYEQYF.